These T cell receptor beta chains were read from a single sample in a study of T cell clonotyping in hematopoietic cell transplantation. The data were produced by immunoSEQ multiplex PCR, yet TCRdb's version contains in-frame clones alone and is incomplete. The sample contains more than 65,000 clones, approximately 94% of which appear only once. The sequenced material came from peripheral blood mononuclear cells. These receptors were obtained from a man between 50 and 59 years old in good health. Some clones in this sample may be carry-over from other donors' samples. Both conserved end residues are part of each CDR3. The D gene is left open where the match is weak. Size tells how often a clone was seen (once, few, many) or the class of an expanded clone, and some rows leave it out.

clone size: .; J gene: TRBJ1-1; CDR3 length: 13; D gene: .; V gene: TRBV5-1; CDR3 DNA: TGCGCCAGCAGCTCGTTACAGAACACTGAAGCTTTCTTT; CDR3 protein: CASSSLQNTEAFF
clone size: .; J gene: TRBJ1-1; CDR3 length: 11; D gene: .; V gene: TRBV30; CDR3 DNA: TGTGCCTGGAGGGAGAACACTGAAGCTTTCTTT; CDR3 protein: CAWRENTEAFF
clone size: .; J gene: TRBJ1-1; CDR3 length: 15; D gene: .; V gene: TRBV6-5; CDR3 DNA: TGTGCCAGCATTCCTCCTCGGGGGACCTACACTGAAGCTTTCTTT; CDR3 protein: CASIPPRGTYTEAFF
clone size: .; J gene: TRBJ2-5; CDR3 length: 14; D gene: .; V gene: TRBV6-5; CDR3 DNA: TGTGCCAGCAGTTTTTCTCGGGGAACGGAGACCCAGTACTTC; CDR3 protein: CASSFSRGTETQYF
clone size: .; J gene: TRBJ1-1; CDR3 length: 13; D gene: .; V gene: TRBV19; CDR3 DNA: TGTGCCAGTAGTTCCAGGGGCGGCACTGAAGCTTTCTTT; CDR3 protein: CASSSRGGTEAFF
clone size: .; J gene: TRBJ1-2; CDR3 length: 14; D gene: .; V gene: TRBV11-2; CDR3 DNA: TGTGCCAGCAGCTTAGATTTAAGTACCTATGGCTACACCTTC; CDR3 protein: CASSLDLSTYGYTF
clone size: .; J gene: TRBJ1-6; CDR3 length: 21; D gene: .; V gene: TRBV30; CDR3 DNA: TGTGCCTGGAGATTAGTAGGGGGGTTTACCCCGACGAGCTCCTATAATTCACCCCTCCACTTT; CDR3 protein: CAWRLVGGFTPTSSYNSPLHF
clone size: .; J gene: TRBJ1-1; CDR3 length: 13; D gene: .; V gene: TRBV27; CDR3 DNA: TGTGCCGTCCGGGACCTGAGGAACACTGAAGCTTTCTTT; CDR3 protein: CAVRDLRNTEAFF
clone size: .; J gene: TRBJ2-3; CDR3 length: 14; D gene: .; V gene: TRBV14; CDR3 DNA: TGTGCCAGCAGCTTTCGGACAGTACCAGATACGCAGTATTTT; CDR3 protein: CASSFRTVPDTQYF
clone size: .; J gene: TRBJ2-7; CDR3 length: 12; D gene: .; V gene: TRBV2; CDR3 DNA: TGTGCCAGCAATACGGGATCCTACGAGCAGTACTTC; CDR3 protein: CASNTGSYEQYF
clone size: .; J gene: TRBJ1-3; CDR3 length: 14; D gene: .; V gene: TRBV2; CDR3 DNA: TGTGCCAGCAGTGGGCGACAAACTGGAAACACCATATATTTT; CDR3 protein: CASSGRQTGNTIYF
clone size: .; J gene: TRBJ1-1; CDR3 length: 14; D gene: TRBD1; V gene: TRBV6-1; CDR3 DNA: TGTGCCAGCAGTGAGAGCGACAGGGGGCGCGAAGCTTTCTTT; CDR3 protein: CASSESDRGREAFF
clone size: .; J gene: TRBJ2-5; CDR3 length: 14; D gene: .; V gene: TRBV5-6; CDR3 DNA: TGTGCCAGCAGCCGGAGGGGTGCGCAAGAGACCCAGTACTTC; CDR3 protein: CASSRRGAQETQYF
clone size: .; J gene: TRBJ2-7; CDR3 length: 15; D gene: TRBD1; V gene: TRBV4-3; CDR3 DNA: TGCGCCAGCAGCCAGGGGACAGGGGCTAGCTACGAGCAGTACTTC; CDR3 protein: CASSQGTGASYEQYF
clone size: .; J gene: TRBJ2-7; CDR3 length: 15; D gene: TRBD2; V gene: TRBV6-5; CDR3 DNA: TGTGCCAGCAGCCCCCTAGCGGGGGGTACCTACGAGCAGTACTTC; CDR3 protein: CASSPLAGGTYEQYF
clone size: few; J gene: TRBJ2-7; CDR3 length: 13; D gene: TRBD1; V gene: TRBV18; CDR3 DNA: TGTGCCAGCTCACCTGGGGACAGCAACGAGCAGTACTTC; CDR3 protein: CASSPGDSNEQYF